These T cell receptor beta chains were read from a single sample in a study of CD8 T cells in ankylosing spondylitis. Using its own MiXCR run on the 5' RACE reads, TCRdb lists one record per CDR3 protein. Of approximately 140,000 distinct CDR3 sequences listed, around 43% are singletons. The sequenced sample was synovial fluid, either unsorted or a sorted T cell fraction (not recorded which). The receptors were sampled from a male donor with ankylosing spondylitis. Each CDR3 is given with its conserved first and last residue. D genes are given only for firm matches. Size values are once, few and many counts, or a class for expanded clones, and some rows have none.

J gene	D gene	clone size	V gene	CDR3 protein	CDR3 DNA
TRBJ2-1	.	.	TRBV2	CASSPRDTVLHGQFF	TGTGCCAGCAGCCCCCGGGACACAGTTCTCCATGGGCAGTTCTTC
TRBJ2-1	TRBD2	few	TRBV24-1	CATSGPVLAGKHNEQFF	TGTGCCACCAGTGGACCAGTACTAGCGGGGAAACACAATGAGCAGTTCTTC
TRBJ2-5	TRBD2	.	TRBV28	CASSLGLAEVRETQYF	TGTGCCAGCAGTCTAGGACTAGCCGAGGTTCGAGAGACCCAGTACTTC
TRBJ2-7	TRBD1	.	TRBV28	CASSCTQGVYLGLGEQYF	TGTGCCAGCAGTTGCACCCAGGGGGTCTATCTCGGTTTGGGCGAGCAGTACTTC
TRBJ1-1	.	.	TRBV20-1	CSASTPGTPPEAFF	TGCAGTGCTAGCACTCCCGGGACCCCACCCGAAGCTTTCTTT
TRBJ2-7	.	few	TRBV11-2	CASSLAQGSPYEQYF	TGTGCCAGCAGCTTAGCCCAGGGGAGTCCCTACGAGCAGTACTTC
TRBJ2-7	TRBD1	few	TRBV27	CASSFYPGTGFLEQYF	TGTGCCAGCAGTTTTTACCCCGGGACAGGGTTCTTAGAGCAGTACTTC
TRBJ2-3	.	.	TRBV5-6	CASSLVGVADTQYF	TGTGCCAGCAGCTTGGTTGGAGTGGCAGATACGCAGTATTTT
TRBJ1-1	TRBD1	few	TRBV11-2	CASSPRQGINTEAFF	TGTGCCAGCAGCCCAAGACAGGGGATTAACACTGAAGCTTTCTTT
TRBJ2-1	TRBD2	many	TRBV6-1	CASSPLAGTYNEQFF	TGTGCCAGCAGTCCCCTAGCGGGTACCTACAATGAGCAGTTCTTC
TRBJ1-2	TRBD1	few	TRBV4-1	CASSQGQGQNYGYTF	TGCGCCAGCAGCCAAGGACAGGGGCAGAACTATGGCTACACCTTC
TRBJ2-7	TRBD1	.	TRBV15	CATSNLQGNEQYF	TGTGCCACCAGTAATTTACAGGGGAACGAGCAGTACTTC
TRBJ2-7	.	.	TRBV11-2	CASSLEDFSYEQYF	TGTGCCAGCAGCTTAGAGGACTTCTCCTACGAGCAGTACTTC
TRBJ2-3	.	.	TRBV6-1	CASSRSGELLTDTQYF	TGTGCCAGCAGTCGGTCGGGCGAGCTCCTCACAGATACGCAGTATTTT
TRBJ2-1	TRBD2	.	TRBV20-1	CSALKGRAVYSEQFF	TGCAGTGCCCTCAAAGGGAGGGCCGTTTATAGTGAGCAGTTCTTC
TRBJ2-7	TRBD1	.	TRBV29-1	CSVEGTGGSYEQYF	TGCAGCGTTGAAGGGACAGGGGGTTCCTACGAGCAGTACTTC
TRBJ2-1	.	few	TRBV7-9	CASSTQTTYNEQFF	TGTGCCAGCAGCACCCAGACCACCTACAATGAGCAGTTCTTC
TRBJ2-1	.	once	TRBV20-1	CSAATTGEDEQFF	TGCAGTGCCGCGACTACAGGGGAGGATGAGCAGTTCTTC
TRBJ2-3	TRBD1	.	TRBV10-3	CAINRDRSTDTQYF	TGTGCCATCAATAGGGACAGGTCAACAGATACGCAGTATTTT
TRBJ2-7	.	.	TRBV6-6	CASRDVYEQYF	TGTGCCAGCAGAGACGTTTACGAGCAGTACTTC
TRBJ2-7	TRBD2	.	TRBV28	CASSTSRTSGGEQYF	TGTGCCAGCAGCACATCTCGGACTAGCGGGGGCGAGCAGTACTTC
TRBJ2-7	.	.	TRBV7-2	CASSHPVSYYYEQYF	TGTGCCAGCAGCCATCCAGTCTCTTACTACTACGAGCAGTACTTC
TRBJ1-2	.	many	TRBV4-2	CASSQDLGVAYYGYTF	TGTGCCAGCAGCCAAGATTTAGGGGTTGCGTACTATGGCTACACCTTC
TRBJ2-5	TRBD2	.	TRBV12-3/TRBV12-4	CASSDTSGRGGRETQYF	TGTGCCAGCAGTGACACTAGCGGGAGGGGGGGTCGAGAGACCCAGTACTTC
TRBJ1-2	.	.	TRBV5-1	CASSSAQDNSPVQYGYTF	TGCGCCAGCAGCTCGGCTCAGGACAACTCCCCGGTCCAGTATGGCTACACCTTC
TRBJ1-1	.	.	TRBV11-2	CASSLVTYILLGNTEAFF	TGTGCCAGCAGCTTAGTAACGTACATCCTCTTGGGTAACACTGAAGCTTTCTTT